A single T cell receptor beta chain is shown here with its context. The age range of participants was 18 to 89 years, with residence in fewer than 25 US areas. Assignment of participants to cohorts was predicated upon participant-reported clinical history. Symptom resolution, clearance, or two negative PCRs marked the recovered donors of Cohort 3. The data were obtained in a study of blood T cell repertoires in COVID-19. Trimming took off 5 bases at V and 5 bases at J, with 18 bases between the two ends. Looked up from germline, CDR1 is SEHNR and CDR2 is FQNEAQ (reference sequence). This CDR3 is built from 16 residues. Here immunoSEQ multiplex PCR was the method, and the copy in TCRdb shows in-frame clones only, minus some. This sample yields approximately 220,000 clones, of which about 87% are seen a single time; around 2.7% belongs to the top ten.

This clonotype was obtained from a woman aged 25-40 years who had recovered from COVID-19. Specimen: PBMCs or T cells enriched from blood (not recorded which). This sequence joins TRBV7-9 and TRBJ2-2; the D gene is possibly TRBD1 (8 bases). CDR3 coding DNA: TGTGCCAGCAGCCCTCCTGGACAGGGAGGGACCGGGGAGCTGTTTTTT. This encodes CASSPPGQGGTGELFF.